This T cell receptor beta chain came from a study of blood T cell repertoires in COVID-19. Across the whole study: Both acute and convalescent COVID-19 samples were obtained from the United States, Italy and Spain. In each case, the material was cDNA or gDNA derived from T cells, B-cell-depleted T cells, or PBMCs.

In the authors' methods: Nucleated cell counts were estimated from reference gene primer amplification. Sequencing was performed with immunoSEQ multiplex PCR; in TCRdb, only in-frame clones are kept and a portion is missing. The V and J calls and clone size come from that table; D and trimming were worked out from the DNA. The table has some 160,000 clones, 83% seen once. There are many counts of this clone. Sequencing was done on a sample of peripheral blood. This receptor was obtained from a woman between 65 and 79 years old who had recovered from COVID-19.

CDR3 residues: CASSQGYFSYEQYF. CDR3 DNA: TGTGCCAGCAGCCAAGGCTACTTTTCCTACGAGCAGTACTTC. The genes are TRBV3-1 (or the pseudogene TRBV3-2) and TRBJ2-7; D not resolved. V gave up 1 base and J gave up 1 base, with 8 bases separating them. Germline V gene lookup returns CDR1 LGHDT and CDR2 YNNKEL (reference sequence). The CDR3 consists of 14 residues.